This TCR beta chain was captured by sequencing in a study of T cell repertoires in cytomegalovirus infection. Looking at the study overall: Matching HLA type, along with CMV infection, was indicated by public TCR beta signatures.

Trimming shortened V by 4 bases and J by 5 bases, and 14 bases separated the two germline ends. Per the germline V gene, CDR1 is SEHNR and CDR2 is FQNEAQ (reference sequence). The CDR3 contains 14 residues. TCRdb called the reads again in MiXCR, with one record for every CDR3 protein. This table has about 310,000 distinct CDR3 sequences, roughly 15% appearing once. Points from the study as a whole: Dominant in the ex vivo response were TCR beta clonotypes restricted by HLA-C and specific for CMV.

In its sample, this clonotype was seen a few times. No antigen is known for it. The sample consisted of PBMCs. The V call is TRBV7-9, the J call TRBJ2-5; maybe TRBD1 (6 bases). This TCR was recovered from a human donor in good health (CMV status not recorded). Some clones in this sample may be carry-over from other donors' samples. DNA for the CDR3: TGTGCCAGCAGCTCACGACAGGCTTTTGAGACCCAGTACTTC. Translation gives CASSSRQAFETQYF.